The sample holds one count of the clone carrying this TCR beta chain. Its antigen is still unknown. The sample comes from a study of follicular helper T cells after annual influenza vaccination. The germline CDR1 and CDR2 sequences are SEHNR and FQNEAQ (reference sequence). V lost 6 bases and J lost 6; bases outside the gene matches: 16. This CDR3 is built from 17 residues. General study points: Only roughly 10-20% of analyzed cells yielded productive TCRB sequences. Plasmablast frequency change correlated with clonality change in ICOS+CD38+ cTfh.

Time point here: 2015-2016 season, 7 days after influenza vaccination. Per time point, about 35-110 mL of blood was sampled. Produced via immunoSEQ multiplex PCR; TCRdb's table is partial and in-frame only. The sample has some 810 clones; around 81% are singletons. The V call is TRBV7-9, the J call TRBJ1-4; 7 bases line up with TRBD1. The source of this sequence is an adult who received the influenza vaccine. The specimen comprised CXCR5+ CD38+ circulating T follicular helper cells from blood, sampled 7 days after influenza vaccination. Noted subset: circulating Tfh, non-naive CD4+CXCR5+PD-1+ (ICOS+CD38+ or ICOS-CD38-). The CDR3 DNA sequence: TGTGCCAGCAGTTTTCAGTTGGGCAGGGGGATACATGAAAAACTGTTTTTT. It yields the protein CASSFQLGRGIHEKLFF.